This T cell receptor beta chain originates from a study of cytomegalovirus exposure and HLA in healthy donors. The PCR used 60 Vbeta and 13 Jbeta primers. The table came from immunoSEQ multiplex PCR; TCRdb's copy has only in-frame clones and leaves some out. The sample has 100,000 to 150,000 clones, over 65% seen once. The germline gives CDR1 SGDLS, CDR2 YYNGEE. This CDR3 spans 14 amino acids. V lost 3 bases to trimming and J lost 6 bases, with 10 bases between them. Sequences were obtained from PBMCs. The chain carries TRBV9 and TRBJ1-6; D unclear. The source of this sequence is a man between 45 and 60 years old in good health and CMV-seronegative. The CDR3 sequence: CASSGLRFNSPLHF. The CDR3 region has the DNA TGTGCCAGCAGCGGACTTCGGTTTAATTCACCCCTCCACTTT.